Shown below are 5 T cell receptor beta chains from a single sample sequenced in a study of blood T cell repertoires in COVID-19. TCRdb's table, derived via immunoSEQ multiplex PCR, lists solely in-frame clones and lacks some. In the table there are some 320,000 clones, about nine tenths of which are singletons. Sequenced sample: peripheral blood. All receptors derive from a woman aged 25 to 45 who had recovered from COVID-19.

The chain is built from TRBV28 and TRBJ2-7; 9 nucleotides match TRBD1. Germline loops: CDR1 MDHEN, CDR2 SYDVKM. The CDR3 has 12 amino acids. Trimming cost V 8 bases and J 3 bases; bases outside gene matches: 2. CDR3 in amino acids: CASQGQGYEQYF. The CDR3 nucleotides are TGTGCCAGCCAGGGACAGGGCTACGAGCAGTACTTC.

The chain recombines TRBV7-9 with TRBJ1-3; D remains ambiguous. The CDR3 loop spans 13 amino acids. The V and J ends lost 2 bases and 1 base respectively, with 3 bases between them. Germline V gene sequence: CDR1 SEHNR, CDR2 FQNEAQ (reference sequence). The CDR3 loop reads CASSLQSGNTIYF. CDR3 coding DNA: TGTGCCAGCAGCTTACAATCTGGAAACACCATATATTTT.

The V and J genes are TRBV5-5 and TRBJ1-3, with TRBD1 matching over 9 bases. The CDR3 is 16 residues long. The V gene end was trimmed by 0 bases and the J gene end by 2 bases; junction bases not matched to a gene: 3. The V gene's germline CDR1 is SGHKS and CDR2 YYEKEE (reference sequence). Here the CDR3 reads CASSLAGQGAGNTIYF. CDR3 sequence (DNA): TGTGCCAGCAGCTTGGCGGGACAGGGTGCTGGAAACACCATATATTTT.

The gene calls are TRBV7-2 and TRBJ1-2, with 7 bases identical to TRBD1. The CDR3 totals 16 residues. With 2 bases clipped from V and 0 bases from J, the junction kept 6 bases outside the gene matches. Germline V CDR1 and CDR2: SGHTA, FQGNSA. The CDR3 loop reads CASSLRGGTANYGYTF. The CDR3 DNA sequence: TGTGCCAGCAGCTTAAGAGGGGGGACAGCTAACTATGGCTACACCTTC.

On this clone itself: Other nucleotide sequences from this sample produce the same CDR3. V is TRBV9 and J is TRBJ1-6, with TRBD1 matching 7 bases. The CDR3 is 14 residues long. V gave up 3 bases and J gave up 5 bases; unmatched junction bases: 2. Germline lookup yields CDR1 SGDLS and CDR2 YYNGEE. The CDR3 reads CASSGTGDNSPLHF. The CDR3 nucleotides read TGTGCCAGCAGCGGAACAGGGGATAATTCACCCCTCCACTTT.